What follows describes a single T cell receptor (beta chain). Its antigen is unknown. The entry originates in a study of cytomegalovirus exposure and HLA in healthy donors. Study as a whole: Out of 170 million or so T cells, an earlier analysis found roughly 110 million unique TCR beta sequences in total.

Study findings and constraints: For cytomegalovirus status, the classifier reportedly gave diagnoses with high specificity and sensitivity. V- and J-gene trimming of TCR beta was linked (in a later analysis) to a missense DCLRE1C variant. Later findings reportedly placed an Asian-associated ancestry cluster below the approximately 650-donor mean for N-insertions.

The V gene's germline CDR1 is MNHNS and CDR2 SASEGT. This CDR3 region has 15 residues. The V gene lost 6 bases and the J gene lost 0 bases, with 15 bases spanning the gap. 13 Jbeta primers and 60 Vbeta primers were used for the PCR. Sequencing was performed with immunoSEQ multiplex PCR; in TCRdb, only in-frame clones are kept and a portion is missing. The sample has 150,000 to 200,000 clones; roughly 80% are singletons. The sequencing input was PBMCs. The receptor was isolated from a woman aged 18-30 years in good health and CMV-seronegative. The rearrangement links TRBV6-1 to TRBJ2-7; D may be TRBD2 (7 bases). The CDR3 DNA follows: TGTGCCAGCAGGCGGGGGCGGGATAGCTCCTACGAGCAGTACGTC. As protein: CASRRGRDSSYEQYV.